Presented here are 20 T cell receptor beta chains from one specimen sequenced in a study of monozygotic twins with inflammatory bowel disease. TCRdb re-called the 5' RACE reads and catalogs CDR3 proteins one per entry, DNA excluded. This sample carries 350,000 to 500,000 distinct CDR3 sequences, with 2% to 3% going to the ten biggest clones. Input material: blood. Every receptor here comes from a human donor with ulcerative colitis or Crohn's disease, or a healthy co-twin of an affected twin (not recorded which).

The rearrangement links TRBV5-6 to TRBJ2-7. CDR1 SGHDT and CDR2 YYEEEE come from the germline V gene. This CDR3 is built from 13 residues. CDR3 sequence reads: CASSLANDYEQYF.

The genes are TRBV6-5 and TRBJ2-7; TCRdb returns TRBD1, unconfirmable since there is no DNA. The CDR3 is 13 residues long. Germline V gene sequence: CDR1 MNHEY, CDR2 SVGAGI. The CDR3 loop reads CASSADRGYEQYF.

The chain joins TRBV4-2 to TRBJ2-1; TCRdb's D call of TRBD2 is untestable without DNA. CDR1 is LGHNA and CDR2 is YNFKEQ in the germline V gene. CDR3 length: 18 amino acids. The CDR3 loop reads CASRPGLAGESSYNEQFF.

J is TRBJ2-1 and V is TRBV2; TCRdb's assignment of TRBD2 cannot be checked, as there is no DNA. The CDR3 contains 14 residues. Germline CDR1 reads SNHLY; CDR2 reads FYNNEI. This chain's CDR3 is CATGLAGGLNEQFF. Full variable domain (missing parts from reference TRBV2 and TRBJ2-1): EPEVTQTPSHQVTQMGQEVILRCVPISNHLYFYWYRQILGQKVEFLVSFYNNEISEKSEIFDDQFSVERPDGSNFTLKIRSTKLEDSAMYFCATGLAGGLNEQFFGPGTRLTVL.

The chain links TRBV19 to TRBJ2-1. The CDR3 length is 11 residues. CDR1 is LNHDA, CDR2 SQIVND, per germline (reference sequence). The CDR3 here is CASSTLNEQFF.

This chain joins TRBV11-1 and TRBJ2-2; TCRdb's D call, TRBD1, is unchecked because there is no DNA. Germline loops: CDR1 SGHAT, CDR2 FQDESV (reference sequence). This CDR3 contains 18 residues. CDR3 sequence: CASSPSPRGPTNTGELFF.

The V call is TRBV12-5, the J call TRBJ2-3; the TRBD2 assignment by TCRdb is unverifiable without DNA. Germline lookup yields CDR1 LGHNT and CDR2 FRNRAP. The CDR3 is made up of 19 amino acids. The CDR3 loop is CASGLADSGTSGFTDTQYF.

This sequence joins TRBV4-3 and TRBJ1-5; TCRdb designates TRBD1, a call that cannot be tested without DNA. This CDR3 has 13 amino acids. Germline V CDR1 and CDR2: LGHNA, YSLEER. The chain's CDR3 is CASAGQEGQPQHF.

The chain has TRBV24-1 and TRBJ2-1; TCRdb names TRBD1, which stays unverified in the absence of DNA. This CDR3 comprises 14 residues. Germline V gene data show CDR1 as KGHDR and CDR2 as SFDVKD. CDR3 sequence reads: CATSDSSGVGKQFF.

This chain connects TRBV29-1 to TRBJ2-7; there is no DNA to check the TCRdb D call of TRBD1. From germline, CDR1 is SQVTM and CDR2 ANQGSEA. The CDR3 runs to 12 residues. The CDR3 protein is CSVGEGGQGQYF.

V and J are TRBV24-1 and TRBJ2-3; checking the TCRdb D call of TRBD2 is not possible without DNA. The CDR3 totals 17 residues. The V gene's germline CDR1 is KGHDR and CDR2 SFDVKD. The CDR3 reads CATSPGEGIISTDTQYF.

The J gene is TRBJ1-4, the V gene TRBV5-1; TCRdb reports TRBD1, a call that lacks DNA to check it against. The CDR3 has 16 amino acids. Germline V CDR1 and CDR2: SGHRS, YFSETQ. The CDR3 protein is CASSFGPGRGNEKLFF.

CDR3 in amino acids: CSVWGGMASGANVLTF. The chain employs TRBV29-1 and TRBJ2-6; TCRdb's D call of TRBD2 is untestable without DNA. This CDR3 contains 16 residues. Germline values: CDR1 SQVTM, CDR2 ANQGSEA.

The chain has TRBV12-3 or TRBV12-4 and TRBJ1-1. This CDR3 contains 14 residues. The CDR3 sequence: CASGSGLRAAEAFF.

This sequence joins TRBV7-3 and TRBJ2-1. From germline, CDR1 is SGHTA and CDR2 FQGTGA. The CDR3 extends over 14 amino acids. Here the CDR3 reads CASSPTWSRNEQFF.

The chain joins TRBV4-2 to TRBJ2-1. The germline V gene has CDR1 LGHNA and CDR2 YNFKEQ. The CDR3 runs 14 residues. The CDR3: CASALGGSDNEQFF.

V is TRBV20-1 and J is TRBJ1-1. The CDR3 runs to 13 residues. Germline CDR1 reads DFQATT; CDR2 reads SNEGSKA (reference sequence). The CDR3 is CSAKTESNTEAFF.

The rearrangement joins TRBV18 to TRBJ2-1; the TCRdb D gene call, TRBD2, has no DNA to confirm it. This CDR3 contains 15 residues. Germline CDR1 and CDR2: KGHSH and LQKENI. The CDR3 loop is CASSSRLAGGEEQFF.

The CDR3 sequence: CASSRQVASTDTQYF. The chain couples TRBV5-5 to TRBJ2-3; without DNA, the TCRdb call of TRBD1 cannot be checked. Germline CDR1 reads SGHKS; CDR2 reads YYEKEE (reference sequence). The CDR3 sequence is 15 residues long.

The chain employs TRBV24-1 and TRBJ2-2; TCRdb's D call of TRBD1 is untestable without DNA. CDR1 is KGHDR and CDR2 is SFDVKD in the germline V gene. The CDR3 loop spans 16 amino acids. CDR3 sequence reads: CATSDFGEGGTGELFF.